This TCR beta chain was obtained from a study of Graves' ophthalmopathy and Graves' hyperthyroidism. The study, taken as a whole, reports: In blood, most expanded thyroid clonotypes above 0.001 frequency were also detected.

Moderate-to-severe activity, CAS ≥3, NOSPECS ≥4 and duration under 3 months were recorded for donors with ophthalmopathy. The study amplified TCR beta CDR3 regions using RNA transcripts. HTBI primers primed a first-round RT-PCR, and a second-round multiplex PCR followed. TCRdb analysed the multiplex PCR reads with MiXCR anew, one entry per CDR3 protein. Of 150,000 to 200,000 distinct CDR3 sequences in the sample, 30% to 45% were seen once. The CDR3 has 13 amino acids. Between the trimmed V and J ends, which lost 5 bases and 5 bases, there was a span of 9 bases. From germline, CDR1 is MGHDK and CDR2 SYGVNS. Note on this clonotype: The antigen is not known.

This TCR derives from a middle-aged woman with Graves' ophthalmopathy. The source material was peripheral blood. The chain carries TRBV25-1 and TRBJ2-2, with unresolved D. The CDR3 reads CASSWTETGELFF. CDR3 DNA sequence: TGTGCCAGCAGTTGGACGGAGACCGGGGAGCTGTTTTTT.